Presented here are 28 T cell receptor beta chains from one specimen sequenced in a study of blood T cell repertoires in COVID-19. Using immunoSEQ multiplex PCR, the repertoire was profiled, and TCRdb retains in-frame clones only, with some absent. The sample has roughly 20,000 clones; roughly 90% are singletons. Source material: peripheral blood. The receptors derive from a man in his forties with active COVID-19.

The CDR3 sequence: CASSLTEGEAFF. Written as DNA, the CDR3 is TGTGCCAGCAGTTTAACGGAGGGAGAAGCTTTCTTT. V gene TRBV12-3 or TRBV12-4 combines with J gene TRBJ1-1; D call uncertain. The CDR3 length is 12 residues. Trimming cost V 2 bases and J 8 bases, with 9 bases left between them.

V is TRBV30 and J is TRBJ2-5, with D tentatively TRBD2 (6 bases). CDR1 and CDR2 from the germline V gene are GTSNPN and SVGIG (reference sequence). The CDR3 totals 12 residues. V lost 8 bases, J lost 6 bases, and 16 bases lay in between. Written as DNA, the CDR3 is TGTGCCCTCGCTAGCGCCGGAAAGACCCAGTACTTC. Translation: CALASAGKTQYF.

The chain has TRBV6-2 or TRBV6-3 and TRBJ2-4; possible D gene TRBD2, 6 bases. This CDR3 comprises 17 residues. The V end was cut by 0 bases, the J end by 0 bases, with 12 bases between. From germline, CDR1 is MNHEY and CDR2 SVGEGT. CDR3 bases: TGTGCCAGCAGTTACTCGCCGGCGGGACTAGCCAAAAACATTCAGTACTTC. Protein product: CASSYSPAGLAKNIQYF.

The V and J genes are TRBV3-1 (or the pseudogene TRBV3-2) and TRBJ2-1; TRBD2 is a possible D gene (5 bases). Germline V lookup: CDR1 LGHDT, CDR2 YNNKEL (reference sequence). V lost 4 bases and J 7 bases, leaving 11 bases between the germline ends. The CDR3 length is 13 residues. The chain's CDR3 is CASSLRTGNEQFF. The CDR3 DNA reads as TGTGCCAGCAGCCTCAGAACGGGGAATGAGCAGTTCTTC.

This sequence joins TRBV4-3 and TRBJ2-7, with TRBD2 matching 10 bases. CDR3 length: 16 amino acids. The trim removed 3 bases at V and 4 bases at J, leaving 9 bases unmatched. Per the germline V gene, CDR1 is LGHNA and CDR2 is YSLEER. This CDR3 reads CASSQGTGTSVYEQYF. The CDR3 nucleotides are TGCGCCAGCAGCCAGGGGACCGGGACTAGCGTATACGAGCAGTACTTC.

V is TRBV4-3 and J is TRBJ2-7, with D perhaps TRBD1 (6 bases). In germline, CDR1 is LGHNA, CDR2 YSLEER. This CDR3 comprises 14 residues. The germline V and J ends were trimmed by 4 bases and 3 bases, with 13 bases remaining between them. CDR3 sequence reads: CASSPSGAGYEQYF. The DNA of the CDR3 is TGCGCCAGCAGCCCCTCAGGGGCGGGCTACGAGCAGTACTTC.

This clone showed up just once. The chain has TRBV12-5 and TRBJ1-1; weak D call: TRBD1 (6 bases). V lost 0 bases to trimming and J lost 5 bases, with 22 bases between them. This CDR3 is built from 18 residues. Germline values: CDR1 LGHNT, CDR2 FRNRAP. CDR3 coding DNA: TGTGCTAGTGGTTTGGTATATGGGGGAGCGGGGGCAATAACTGAAGCTTTCTTT. It codes for CASGLVYGGAGAITEAFF.

The genes are TRBV18 and TRBJ2-6; possibly TRBD2 for D (5 bases). Germline V gene data show CDR1 as KGHSH and CDR2 as LQKENI. This CDR3 contains 14 residues. The V end was cut by 8 bases, the J end by 1 base, with 9 bases between. The CDR3 DNA sequence: TGTGCCAGCCACGGAGGTTCTGGGGCCAACGTCCTGACTTTC. Translation: CASHGGSGANVLTF.

The rearrangement uses TRBV2 and TRBJ2-3; 10 nucleotides match TRBD2. Germline V gene data show CDR1 as SNHLY and CDR2 as FYNNEI. CDR3 length: 15 residues. Losses at the gene ends were 5 bases for V and 6 bases for J; bases not matched to a gene: 8. This CDR3 is CASSPWTSGGDTQYF. The CDR3 DNA is TGTGCCAGCAGTCCCTGGACTAGCGGAGGCGATACGCAGTATTTT.

V gene TRBV18 combines with J gene TRBJ2-7; weak D call: TRBD2 (5 bases). The CDR3 sequence is 14 residues long. CDR1 and CDR2 (germline): KGHSH, LQKENI. Trimming removed 1 base at V and 2 bases at J, with 9 bases between. The CDR3 sequence is CASSPRRGTYEQYF. The CDR3 DNA reads as TGTGCCAGCTCACCACGCCGGGGAACCTACGAGCAGTACTTC.

The V call is TRBV2, the J call TRBJ2-7; D possibly corresponds to TRBD1 (6 bases). The V end lost 5 bases, the J end lost 3 bases, and 17 bases lay between the germline ends. This CDR3 has 15 amino acids. Germline V gives CDR1 SNHLY, CDR2 FYNNEI. For the CDR3, the DNA is TGTGCCAGCAGTCGGGAAACAGGGTCAGGCTACGAGCAGTACTTC. Its protein is CASSRETGSGYEQYF.

The chain links TRBV7-9 to TRBJ2-3; 12 nucleotides agree with TRBD2. V dropped 5 bases and J dropped 3; count of bases not matched to a gene: 3. Germline loops: CDR1 SEHNR, CDR2 FQNEAQ (reference sequence). There are 15 residues in the CDR3. Written as DNA, the CDR3 is TGTGCCAGCAGCCAAACTAGCGGGGGGACAGATACGCAGTATTTT. Amino acid sequence: CASSQTSGGTDTQYF.

The chain employs TRBV19 and TRBJ1-1; D possibly corresponds to TRBD1 (5 bases). Germline lookup yields CDR1 LNHDA and CDR2 SQIVND (reference sequence). The V and J ends lost 5 bases and 1 base respectively, with 14 bases between them. There are 15 residues in the CDR3. CDR3 residues: CASSSRTTGNTEAFF. CDR3 nucleotide sequence: TGTGCCAGTAGTTCTCGAACCACAGGGAACACTGAAGCTTTCTTT.

The chain has TRBV7-9 and TRBJ1-2; 7 bases match TRBD1. The CDR3 totals 14 residues. The J segment lost 4 bases and the V segment lost 5 bases, leaving 7 bases of the junction unmatched. Germline V lookup: CDR1 SEHNR, CDR2 FQNEAQ (reference sequence). Here the CDR3 reads CASSLRQGAYGYTF. The CDR3 region has the DNA TGTGCCAGCAGCCTTCGACAGGGAGCCTATGGCTACACCTTC.

The rearrangement joins TRBV30 to TRBJ2-7; weak D call: TRBD2 (5 bases). Germline V lookup: CDR1 GTSNPN, CDR2 SVGIG (reference sequence). This CDR3 spans 13 amino acids. V lost 0 bases and J 5 bases, leaving 11 bases between the germline ends. CDR3 sequence reads: CAWSVWRRHEQYF. The CDR3 nucleotides are TGTGCCTGGAGTGTCTGGAGGCGTCACGAGCAGTACTTC.

This clone was detected once. This chain links TRBV4-1 with TRBJ2-3, with D perhaps matching TRBD1 (5 bases). Germline CDR1 and CDR2: MGHRA and YSYEKL. The V end was cut by 0 bases, the J end by 6 bases, with 19 bases between. CDR3 length equals 17 residues. The CDR3 DNA reads as TGCGCCAGCAGCCAAGATGTGCAGGGCCGCCCGACCGATACGCAGTATTTT. It codes for CASSQDVQGRPTDTQYF.

This chain connects TRBV2 to TRBJ2-7; TRBD2 matches 13 bases. The CDR3 contains 14 residues. Germline lookup yields CDR1 SNHLY and CDR2 FYNNEI. V was clipped by 7 bases and J by 4 bases; unmatched bases: 4. The CDR3 bases are TGTGCCAGCACAAGACTAGCGGGAGGATACGAGCAGTACTTC. Translated, it gives CASTRLAGGYEQYF.

The chain is built from TRBV19 and TRBJ1-2; a weak D match, TRBD1 (6 bases). V gave up 6 bases and J gave up 4 bases, with 18 bases separating them. Germline values: CDR1 LNHDA, CDR2 SQIVND (reference sequence). CDR3 length: 15 residues. The CDR3 nucleotides are TGTGCCAGTAGCGACCCCGGGGGCGGGGGCTATGGCTACACCTTC. It yields the protein CASSDPGGGGYGYTF.

The rearrangement uses TRBV5-1 and TRBJ2-5, with 12 nucleotides matching TRBD1. The CDR3 is 14 residues long. The J segment lost 9 bases and the V segment lost 2 bases, leaving 5 bases of the junction unmatched. Germline V gene sequence: CDR1 SGHRS, CDR2 YFSETQ. In DNA, the CDR3 is TGCGCCAGCAGCTTAAGCCGGGACAGGGGGCCCCAGTACTTC. Protein product: CASSLSRDRGPQYF.

V gene TRBV10-3 combines with J gene TRBJ1-1; D uncertain. Germline loops: CDR1 ENHRY, CDR2 SYGVKD. The CDR3 is 13 amino acids. V lost 6 bases and J lost 0, with 8 bases in between. CDR3 bases: TGTGCCATCAGGGCCGATCTGAACACTGAAGCTTTCTTT. It encodes CAIRADLNTEAFF.

V and J are TRBV27 and TRBJ2-1, with 10 nucleotides matching TRBD1. Germline V lookup: CDR1 MNHEY, CDR2 SMNVEV (reference sequence). The CDR3 loop spans 15 amino acids. Losses at the gene ends were 7 bases for V and 3 bases for J; bases not matched to a gene: 6. The CDR3 loop is CASTGQGRIYNEQFF. The DNA for the CDR3 is TGTGCCAGCACGGGACAGGGGAGGATCTACAATGAGCAGTTCTTC.

The CDR3 sequence is CAIRGDREETQYF. The CDR3 DNA is TGTGCCATCAGAGGTGACAGGGAGGAGACCCAGTACTTC. This sequence joins TRBV10-3 and TRBJ2-5, with TRBD1 matching 7 bases. The CDR3 totals 13 residues. Per the germline V gene, CDR1 is ENHRY and CDR2 is SYGVKD. The ends lost 6 bases at V and 5 bases at J; junction bases unmatched: 6.

The chain uses TRBV4-1 and TRBJ2-7, with D possibly being TRBD2 (7 bases). The ends were cut back, 1 base at V and 3 bases at J, with 25 bases in the middle. This CDR3 is built from 19 residues. Germline V gene sequence: CDR1 MGHRA, CDR2 YSYEKL. For the CDR3, the DNA is TGCGCCAGCAGCCAAGTCTTGCCCCTCGGGGAGGGGGGTAGCTACGAGCAGTACTTC. This gives the protein CASSQVLPLGEGGSYEQYF.

The rearrangement joins TRBV18 to TRBJ1-1, with TRBD1 identical over 8 bases. Germline V gene data show CDR1 as KGHSH and CDR2 as LQKENI. The trim removed 3 bases at V and 4 bases at J, leaving 7 bases unmatched. The CDR3 has 15 residues. The CDR3 sequence: CASSPGQGSGTEAFF. For the CDR3, the DNA is TGTGCCAGCTCACCCGGACAGGGTAGTGGCACTGAAGCTTTCTTT. The full variable domain, its missing parts supplied by reference TRBV18 and TRBJ1-1, is NAGVMQNPRHLVRRRGQEARLRCSPMKGHSHVYWYRQLPEEGLKFMVYLQKENIIDESGMPKERFSAEFPKEGPSILRIQQVVRGDSAAYFCASSPGQGSGTEAFFGQGTRLTVV.

This clone has only one observation. V gene TRBV4-3 combines with J gene TRBJ2-1; no clear D gene. Germline V gene sequence: CDR1 LGHNA, CDR2 YSLEER. The CDR3 length is 14 residues. V was pared by 0 bases and J by 9 bases, with 12 bases between. In DNA, the CDR3 is TGCGCCAGCAGCCAAGATCCCTTGGCTAGTGAGCAGTTCTTC. It yields the protein CASSQDPLASEQFF.

This clone was observed once. The chain links TRBV5-4 to TRBJ2-7; D not certain. The CDR3 sequence is 11 residues long. Trimming shortened V by 1 base and J by 3 bases, and 2 bases separated the two germline ends. Germline values: CDR1 SGHNT, CDR2 YYREEE (reference sequence). CDR3 nucleotide sequence: TGTGCCAGCAGCTTGTACTACGAGCAGTACTTC. Translating it yields CASSLYYEQYF.

This clone ranks as large (0.1 to 1%). The V and J genes are TRBV28 and TRBJ2-7; D call uncertain. V was trimmed by 2 bases and J by 4 bases, leaving 12 bases between them. This CDR3 is built from 14 residues. Germline V gives CDR1 MDHEN, CDR2 SYDVKM. The CDR3 region has the DNA TGTGCCAGCAGTTTACGGTCCAACGCTTACGAGCAGTACTTC. Its translation: CASSLRSNAYEQYF.

V gene TRBV12-3 or TRBV12-4 combines with J gene TRBJ2-1; TRBD2 aligns across 11 bases. The CDR3 covers 13 residues. Germline trimming cut 6 bases from V and 5 bases from J; bases unmatched to any gene: 0. The CDR3 DNA follows: TGTGCCAGCAGGACTAGCGGGGACAATGAGCAGTTCTTC. The encoded protein is CASRTSGDNEQFF.